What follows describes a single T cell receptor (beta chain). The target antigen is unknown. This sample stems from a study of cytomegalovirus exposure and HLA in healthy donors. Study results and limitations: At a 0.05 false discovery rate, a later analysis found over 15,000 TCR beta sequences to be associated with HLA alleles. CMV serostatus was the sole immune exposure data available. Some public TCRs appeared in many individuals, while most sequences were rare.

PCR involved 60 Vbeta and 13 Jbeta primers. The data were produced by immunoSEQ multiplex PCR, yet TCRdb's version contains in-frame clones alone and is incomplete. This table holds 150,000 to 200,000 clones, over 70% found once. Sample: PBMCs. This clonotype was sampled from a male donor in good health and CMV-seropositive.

CDR3 nucleotides: TGTGCCAGCAGCTCCCCTGAGAATTCACCCCTCCACTTT. This encodes CASSSPENSPLHF. The V call is TRBV7-9, the J call TRBJ1-6; D not certain. CDR1 and CDR2 from the germline V gene are SEHNR and FQNEAQ (reference sequence). The CDR3 has 13 residues. V was shortened by 4 bases and J by 7 bases, with 8 bases between the two germline ends. Full variable domain (remainder filled in from reference TRBV7-9 and TRBJ1-6): DTGVSQNPRHKITKRGQNVTFRCDPISEHNRLYWYRQTLGQGPEFLTYFQNEAQLEKSRLLSDRFSAERPKGSFSTLEIQRTEQGDSAMYLCASSSPENSPLHFGNGTRLTVT.